A selection of T cell receptor beta chains follows, all from one sample in a study of cytomegalovirus exposure and HLA in healthy donors. Measured with immunoSEQ multiplex PCR; TCRdb has only the in-frame clones, and not every one. The sample shows some 170,000 clones, approximately 81% of them seen only once. Sequenced: PBMCs. The receptors were sampled from a woman in her twenties or thirties in good health and CMV-seropositive. The CDR3 runs from the conserved cysteine through the conserved F or W. A D gene is named only where the DNA matches it firmly. Some rows have no size entry. The others give once, few or many, or a class for an expanded clone.

NA,TRBD1,TRBJ2-6,TRBV4-1,TGCGCCAGCAGCCAACGACATGGACAGGGGAGGCCTGGGGCCAACGTCCTGACTTTC,CASSQRHGQGRPGANVLTF
NA,TRBD1,TRBJ1-1,TRBV5-1,TGCGCCAGCAGCTTCGAGGGGGCGAACACTGAAGCTTTCTTT,CASSFEGANTEAFF
NA,NA,TRBJ2-7,TRBV18,TGTGCCAGCTCACGTAGTACAGGGAAGTACGAGCAGTACTTC,CASSRSTGKYEQYF
once,NA,TRBJ1-2,TRBV11-2,TGTGCCAGCAGCCCTCGGGGGTGGGGGTCTGGCTACACCTTC,CASSPRGWGSGYTF
NA,NA,TRBJ1-6,TRBV5-1,TGCGCCAGCAGCCCCCAGGGTGATAATTCACCCCTCCACTTT,CASSPQGDNSPLHF
NA,NA,TRBJ2-7,TRBV6-1,TGTGCCAGCAGTGAATGGGGGAGGTCCTACGAGCAGTACTTC,CASSEWGRSYEQYF
NA,TRBD1,TRBJ1-2,TRBV4-1,TGCGCCAGCAGCCAAGATCACACAGGGGGATACTTTAACTATGGCTACACCTTC,CASSQDHTGGYFNYGYTF
NA,TRBD2,TRBJ2-7,TRBV6-4,TGTGCCAGCTTCTATGGGACTAGCGGGGGGCGCCCCTACGAGCAGTACTTC,CASFYGTSGGRPYEQYF
NA,NA,TRBJ1-5,TRBV7-8,TGTGCCAGCAGCCCCGCGGGACTTTATAGCAATCAGCCCCAGCATTTT,CASSPAGLYSNQPQHF
NA,TRBD1,TRBJ1-2,TRBV9,TGTGCCAGCAGCGCGACGGGGACAGCCGTCTTC,CASSATGTAVF
NA,NA,TRBJ2-1,TRBV7-9,TGTGCCAGCAGCCTAATAGACAGCTCCGAGCAGTTCTTC,CASSLIDSSEQFF
NA,NA,TRBJ2-4,TRBV5-8,TGTGCCAGCAGCTTGTGGGGCAGGGCCGTAGCCAAAAACATTCAGTACTTC,CASSLWGRAVAKNIQYF
NA,NA,TRBJ1-5,TRBV19,TGTGCCAGTAGCCGGGTGATTTGGGTCAATAGCAATCAGCCCCAGCATTTT,CASSRVIWVNSNQPQHF
NA,NA,TRBJ1-2,TRBV18,TGTGCCAGCTCACCCGACGGGAGGCCCTATGGCTACACCTTC,CASSPDGRPYGYTF